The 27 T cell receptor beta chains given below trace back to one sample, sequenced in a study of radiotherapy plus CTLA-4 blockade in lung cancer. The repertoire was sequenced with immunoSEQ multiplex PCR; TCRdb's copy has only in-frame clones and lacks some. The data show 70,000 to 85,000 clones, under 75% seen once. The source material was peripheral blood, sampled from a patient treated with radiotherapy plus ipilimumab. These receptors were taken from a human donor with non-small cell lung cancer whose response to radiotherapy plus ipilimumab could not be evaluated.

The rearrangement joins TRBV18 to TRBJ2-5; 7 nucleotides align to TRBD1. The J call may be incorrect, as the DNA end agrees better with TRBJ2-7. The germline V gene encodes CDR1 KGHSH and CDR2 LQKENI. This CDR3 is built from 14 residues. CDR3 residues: CASSRDRSSYEQYF. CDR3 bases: TGTGCCAGCTCACGGGACAGAAGCTCCTACGAGCAGTACTTC.

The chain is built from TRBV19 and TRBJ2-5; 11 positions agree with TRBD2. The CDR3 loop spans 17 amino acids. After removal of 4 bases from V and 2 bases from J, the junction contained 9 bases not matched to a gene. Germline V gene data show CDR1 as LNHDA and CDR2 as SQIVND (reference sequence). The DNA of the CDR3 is TGTGCCAGTAGTAAATCGCGAGGGACTAGCGGACAAGAGACCCAGTACTTC. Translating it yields CASSKSRGTSGQETQYF.

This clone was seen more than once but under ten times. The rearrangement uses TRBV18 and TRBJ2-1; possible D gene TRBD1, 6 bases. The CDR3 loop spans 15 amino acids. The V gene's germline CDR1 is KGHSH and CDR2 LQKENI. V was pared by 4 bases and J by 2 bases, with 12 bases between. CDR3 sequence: CASSLTGNTYNEQFF. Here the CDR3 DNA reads TGTGCCAGCTCACTCACAGGGAATACCTACAATGAGCAGTTCTTC.

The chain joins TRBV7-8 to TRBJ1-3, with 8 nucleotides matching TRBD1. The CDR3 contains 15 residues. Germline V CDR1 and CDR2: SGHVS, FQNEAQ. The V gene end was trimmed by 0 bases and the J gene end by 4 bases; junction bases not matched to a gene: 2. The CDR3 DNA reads TGTGCCAGCAGCTTAGCAGGACAGGGAGGAAACACCATATATTTT. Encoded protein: CASSLAGQGGNTIYF.

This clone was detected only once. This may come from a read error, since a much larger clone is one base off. The CDR3 spells CASSSCSGINEQFF. CDR3 in DNA: TGTGCCAGCAGTTCCTGTAGCGGGATCAATGAGCAGTTCTTC. V gene TRBV6-5 combines with J gene TRBJ2-1; TRBD2 aligns across 8 bases. Trimming at V came to 4 bases and at J to 6 bases, leaving 5 bases not matched to a gene. This CDR3 region has 14 residues. Germline assignment: CDR1 MNHEY and CDR2 SVGAGI.

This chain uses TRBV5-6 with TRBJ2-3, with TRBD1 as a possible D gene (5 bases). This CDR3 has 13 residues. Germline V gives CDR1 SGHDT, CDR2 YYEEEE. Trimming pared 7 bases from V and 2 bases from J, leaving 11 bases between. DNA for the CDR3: TGTGCCAGCTGGGGCTCCCCCACAGATACGCAGTATTTT. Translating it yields CASWGSPTDTQYF.

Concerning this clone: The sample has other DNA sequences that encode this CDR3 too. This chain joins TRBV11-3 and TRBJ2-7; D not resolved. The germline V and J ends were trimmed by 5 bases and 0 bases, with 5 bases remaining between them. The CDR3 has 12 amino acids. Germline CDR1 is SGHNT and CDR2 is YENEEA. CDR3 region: CASSLSSYEQYF. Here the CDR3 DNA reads TGTGCCAGCAGCCTGAGCTCCTACGAGCAGTACTTC.

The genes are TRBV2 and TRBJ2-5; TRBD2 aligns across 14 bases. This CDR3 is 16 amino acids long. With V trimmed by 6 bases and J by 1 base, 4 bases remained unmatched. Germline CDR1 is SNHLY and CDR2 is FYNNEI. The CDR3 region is CASSGLAGGIQETQYF. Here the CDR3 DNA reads TGTGCCAGCAGCGGACTAGCGGGGGGAATCCAAGAGACCCAGTACTTC.

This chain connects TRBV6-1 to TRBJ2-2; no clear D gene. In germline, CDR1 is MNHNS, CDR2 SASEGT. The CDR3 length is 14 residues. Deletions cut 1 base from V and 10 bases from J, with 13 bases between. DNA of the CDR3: TGTGCCAGCAGTGAAGGGGTGGGCTTGGTGGAGCTGTTTTTT. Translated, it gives CASSEGVGLVELFF.

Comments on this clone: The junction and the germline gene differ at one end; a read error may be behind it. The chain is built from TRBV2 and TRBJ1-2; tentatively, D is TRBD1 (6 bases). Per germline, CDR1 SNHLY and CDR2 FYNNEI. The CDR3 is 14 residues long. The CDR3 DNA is TGTGCCAGCAGCGTGCAGGGGTCTAATTATGGCTACACCTTC. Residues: CASSVQGSNYGYTF.

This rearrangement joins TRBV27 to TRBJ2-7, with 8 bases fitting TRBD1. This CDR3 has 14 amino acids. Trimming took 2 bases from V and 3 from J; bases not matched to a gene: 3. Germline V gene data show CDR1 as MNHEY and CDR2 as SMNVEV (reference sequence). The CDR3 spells CASSLGTGLYEQYF. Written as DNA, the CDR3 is TGTGCCAGCAGTTTAGGGACAGGCCTCTACGAGCAGTACTTC.

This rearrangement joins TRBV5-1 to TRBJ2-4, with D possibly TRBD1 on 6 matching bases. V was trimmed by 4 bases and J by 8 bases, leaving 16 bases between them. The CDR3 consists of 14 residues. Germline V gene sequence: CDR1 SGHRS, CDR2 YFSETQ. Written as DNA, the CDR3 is TGCGCCAGCAGCGAACAGGGTACGCGGGACATTCAGTACTTC. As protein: CASSEQGTRDIQYF. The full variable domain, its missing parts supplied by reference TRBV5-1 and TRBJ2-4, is KAGVTQTPRYLIKTRGQQVTLSCSPISGHRSVSWYQQTPGQGLQFLFEYFSETQRNKGNFPGRFSGRQFSNSRSEMNVSTLELGDSALYLCASSEQGTRDIQYFGAGTRLSVL.

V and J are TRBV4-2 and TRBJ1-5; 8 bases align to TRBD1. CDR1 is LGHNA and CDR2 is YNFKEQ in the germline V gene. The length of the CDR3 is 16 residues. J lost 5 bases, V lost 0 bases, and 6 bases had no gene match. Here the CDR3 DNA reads TGTGCCAGCAGCCAAGATTCGGCAGGGGGCCATCAGCCCCAGCATTTT. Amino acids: CASSQDSAGGHQPQHF.

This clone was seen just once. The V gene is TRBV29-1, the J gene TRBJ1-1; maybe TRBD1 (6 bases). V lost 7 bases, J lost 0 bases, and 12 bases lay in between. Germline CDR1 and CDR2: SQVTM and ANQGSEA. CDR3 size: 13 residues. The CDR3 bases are TGCAGCGCGGGGGGCGTCATGAACACTGAAGCTTTCTTT. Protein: CSAGGVMNTEAFF. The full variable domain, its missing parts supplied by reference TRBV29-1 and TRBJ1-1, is SAVISQKPSRDICQRGTSLTIQCQVDSQVTMMFWYRQQPGQSLTLIATANQGSEATYESGFVIDKFPISRPNLTFSTLTVSNMSPEDSSIYLCSAGGVMNTEAFFGQGTRLTVV.

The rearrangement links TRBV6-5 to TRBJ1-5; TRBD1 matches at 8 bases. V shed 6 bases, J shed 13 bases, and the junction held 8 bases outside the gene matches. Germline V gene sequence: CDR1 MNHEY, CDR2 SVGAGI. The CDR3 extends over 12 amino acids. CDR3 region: CASRDDRGMQHF. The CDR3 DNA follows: TGTGCCAGCAGAGATGACAGGGGAATGCAGCATTTT.

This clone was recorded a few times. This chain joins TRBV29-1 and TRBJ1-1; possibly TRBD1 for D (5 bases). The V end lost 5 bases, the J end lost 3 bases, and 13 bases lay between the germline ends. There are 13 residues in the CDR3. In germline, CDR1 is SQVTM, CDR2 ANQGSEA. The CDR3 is CSVYAGFDTEAFF. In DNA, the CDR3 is TGCAGCGTTTACGCAGGGTTTGACACTGAAGCTTTCTTT.

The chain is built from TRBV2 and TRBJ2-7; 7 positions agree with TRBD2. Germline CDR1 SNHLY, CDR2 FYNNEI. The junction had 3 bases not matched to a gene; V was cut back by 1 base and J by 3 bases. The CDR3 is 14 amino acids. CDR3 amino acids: CASSEGREVYEQYF. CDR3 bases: TGTGCCAGCAGTGAAGGACGGGAGGTCTACGAGCAGTACTTC.

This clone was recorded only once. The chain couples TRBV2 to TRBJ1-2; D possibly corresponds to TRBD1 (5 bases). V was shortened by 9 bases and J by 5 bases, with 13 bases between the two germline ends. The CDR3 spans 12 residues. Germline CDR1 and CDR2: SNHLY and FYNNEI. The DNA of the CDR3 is TGTGCCAGTATTGACAGTTTATATGGCTACACCTTC. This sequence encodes CASIDSLYGYTF.

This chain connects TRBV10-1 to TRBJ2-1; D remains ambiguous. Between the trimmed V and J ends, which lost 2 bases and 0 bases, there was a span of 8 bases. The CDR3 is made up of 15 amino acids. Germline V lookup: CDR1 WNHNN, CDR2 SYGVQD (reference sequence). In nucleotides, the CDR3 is TGCGCCAGCAGTGAGATCACCAGCTCCTACAATGAGCAGTTCTTC. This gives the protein CASSEITSSYNEQFF.

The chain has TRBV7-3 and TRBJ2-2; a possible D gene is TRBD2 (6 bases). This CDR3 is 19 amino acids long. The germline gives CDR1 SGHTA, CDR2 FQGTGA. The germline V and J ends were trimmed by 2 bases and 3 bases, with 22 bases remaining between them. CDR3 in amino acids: CASSLLSGATSRDTGELFF. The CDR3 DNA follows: TGTGCCAGCAGCTTATTGTCTGGGGCGACTAGTAGGGACACCGGGGAGCTGTTTTTT. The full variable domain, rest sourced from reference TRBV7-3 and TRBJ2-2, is GAGVSQTPSNKVTEKGKYVELRCDPISGHTALYWYRQSLGQGPEFLIYFQGTGAADDSGLPNDRFFAVRPEGSVSTLKIQRTERGDSAVYLCASSLLSGATSRDTGELFFGEGSRLTVL.

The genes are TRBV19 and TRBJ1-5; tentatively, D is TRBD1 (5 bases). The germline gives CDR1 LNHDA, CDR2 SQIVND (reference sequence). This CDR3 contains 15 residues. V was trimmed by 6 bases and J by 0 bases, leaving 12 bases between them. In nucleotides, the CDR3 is TGTGCCAGTAGCGCGACAGCGCCTAGCAATCAGCCCCAGCATTTT. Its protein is CASSATAPSNQPQHF.

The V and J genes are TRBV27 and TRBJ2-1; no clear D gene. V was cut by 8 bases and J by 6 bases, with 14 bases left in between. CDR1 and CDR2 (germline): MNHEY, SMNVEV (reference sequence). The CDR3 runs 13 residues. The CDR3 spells CASSPDEVNEQFF. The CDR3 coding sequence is TGTGCCAGCTCTCCCGACGAGGTCAATGAGCAGTTCTTC.

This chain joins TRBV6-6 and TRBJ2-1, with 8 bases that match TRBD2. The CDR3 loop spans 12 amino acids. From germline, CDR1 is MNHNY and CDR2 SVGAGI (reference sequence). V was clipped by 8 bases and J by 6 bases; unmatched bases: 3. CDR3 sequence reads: CASGTRANEQFF. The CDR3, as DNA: TGTGCCAGCGGGACTAGGGCCAATGAGCAGTTCTTC.

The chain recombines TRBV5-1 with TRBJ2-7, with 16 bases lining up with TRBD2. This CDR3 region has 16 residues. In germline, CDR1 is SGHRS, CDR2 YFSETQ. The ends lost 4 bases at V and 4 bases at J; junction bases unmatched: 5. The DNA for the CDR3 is TGCGCCAGCAGCCAGGGACTAGCGGGAGGGCGTTACGAGCAGTACTTC. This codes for CASSQGLAGGRYEQYF.

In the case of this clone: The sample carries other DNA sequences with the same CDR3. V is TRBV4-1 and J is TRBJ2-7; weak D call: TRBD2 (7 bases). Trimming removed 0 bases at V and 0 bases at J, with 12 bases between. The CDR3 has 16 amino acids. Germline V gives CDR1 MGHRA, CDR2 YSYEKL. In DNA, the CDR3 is TGCGCCAGCAGCCAAGATGCAGGGGAGGGCTCCTACGAGCAGTACTTC. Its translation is CASSQDAGEGSYEQYF.

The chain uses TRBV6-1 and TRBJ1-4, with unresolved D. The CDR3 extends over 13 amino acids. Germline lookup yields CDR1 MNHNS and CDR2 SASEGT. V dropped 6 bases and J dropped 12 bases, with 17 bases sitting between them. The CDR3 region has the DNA TGTGCCAGCAGCCGAGGTCGGATCGGCGAACTGTTTTTT. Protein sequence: CASSRGRIGELFF.

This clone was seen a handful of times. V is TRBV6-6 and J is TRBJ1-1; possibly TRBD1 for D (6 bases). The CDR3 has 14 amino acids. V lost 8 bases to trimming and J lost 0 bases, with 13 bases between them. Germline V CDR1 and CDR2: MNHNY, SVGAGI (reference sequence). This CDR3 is CASSEGGVNTEAFF. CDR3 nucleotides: TGTGCCAGCTCCGAGGGGGGGGTGAACACTGAAGCTTTCTTT.